The 18 T cell receptor beta chains reported below all come from one sample, sequenced in a study of T cells in women clearing cervical HPV infection. Assay: immunoSEQ multiplex PCR; the TCRdb copy retains only in-frame clones and omits some. This sample's table reports 15,000 to 20,000 clones. What was sequenced was blood buffy coat. The receptors derive from a woman aged 18-70 years with a cervical HPV16 infection that either progressed to CIN3+ or cleared (not recorded which).

According to its frequency, this clone is medium-sized. The sequence runs out 3 residues before the end of the CDR3; the remainder is reconstructed from the germline J gene. The rearrangement joins TRBV20-1 to TRBJ1-2; 8 positions match TRBD1. CDR1 DFQATT and CDR2 SNEGSKA come from the germline V gene (reference sequence). The CDR3 spans 12 residues. The CDR3 is CSAITGGRGYTF. Partial CDR3 DNA: TGCAGTGCTATTACAGGGGGTAGGGGC.

With regard to this clone: The CDR3 end falls 3 residues outside the read, so it is completed with the germline J gene. The rearrangement uses TRBV2 and TRBJ1-2, with TRBD1 identical over 11 bases. Per germline, CDR1 SNHLY and CDR2 FYNNEI. The CDR3 runs to 16 residues. CDR3 amino acids: CASRPRTGGSTDTYTF. Partial CDR3 DNA: TGTGCCAGCAGACCTCGGACAGGGGGCAGCACAGATACC.

Details on this clone: The read halts 3 residues ahead of the CDR3 end, with the missing end drawn from the germline J gene. V and J are TRBV20-1 and TRBJ2-3, with D perhaps TRBD2 (5 bases). Germline CDR1 is DFQATT and CDR2 is SNEGSKA (reference sequence). The CDR3 has 13 amino acids. V lost 5 bases and J lost 2, with 11 bases in between. The CDR3 DNA, read in part, is TGCAGTGCTTACCGGACTTACACAGATACG. This gives the protein CSAYRTYTDT. The entire CDR3 protein is CSAYRTYTDTQYF.

In the case of this clone: A junction end diverges from the germline sequence, so it may reflect a read error. The read ends 3 residues early relative to the CDR3; the germline J gene fills the gap. The V and J genes are TRBV7-7 and TRBJ2-5; D is unresolved. Germline V gene lookup returns CDR1 SSHAT and CDR2 FNYEAQ (reference sequence). CDR3 length: 12 residues. CDR3 sequence: CASSLIGETQYF. Incomplete CDR3 DNA: TGTGCTAGCAGCCTCATAGGGGAGACC.

Concerning this clone itself: Read sequence stops 3 residues before the CDR3 end, and the germline J gene provides the missing end. The chain carries TRBV6-1 and TRBJ2-7; 10 bases are a match to TRBD1. Germline V gene data show CDR1 as MNHNS and CDR2 as SASEGT. The CDR3 extends over 14 amino acids. V gave up 3 bases and J gave up 4 bases; unmatched junction bases: 3. The sequenced part of the CDR3 DNA is TGTGCCAGCAGTGACGGGACAGGGGATTACGAG. The encoded protein is CASSDGTGDYE. The full CDR3 is CASSDGTGDYEQYF.

Note on this clone: The read terminates 3 residues before the CDR3 end, so the remaining end is supplied by the germline J gene. The genes are TRBV20-1 and TRBJ2-7; D is uncertain. The V gene lost 8 bases and the J gene lost 2 bases, with 16 bases spanning the gap. The CDR3 contains 13 residues. Germline V lookup: CDR1 DFQATT, CDR2 SNEGSKA (reference sequence). The CDR3 protein is CSFMAPLTYEQYF. CDR3 bases read: TGCAGTTTTATGGCCCCCCTGACCTACGAG.

A note on this clone: The read is 3 residues too short to cover the CDR3 end, so that end is filled in from the germline J gene. The genes are TRBV18 and TRBJ1-3; D is ambiguous. Deletions cut 4 bases from V and 0 bases from J, with 13 bases between. The CDR3 covers 16 residues. Germline assignment: CDR1 KGHSH and CDR2 LQKENI. The sequenced part of the CDR3 DNA is TGTGCCAGCTCACTGAGGCTCGGGTCCTCTGGAAACACC. Its protein is CASSLRLGSSGNT. In full, the CDR3 is CASSLRLGSSGNTIYF. The whole variable domain, remainder taken from reference TRBV18 and TRBJ1-3, is NAGVMQNPRHLVRRRGQEARLRCSPMKGHSHVYWYRQLPEEGLKFMVYLQKENIIDESGMPKERFSAEFPKEGPSILRIQQVVRGDSAAYFCASSLRLGSSGNTIYFGEGSWLTVV.

On this clone: The read halts 3 residues ahead of the CDR3 end, with the missing end drawn from the germline J gene. The chain uses TRBV5-1 and TRBJ2-3; 9 nucleotides align to TRBD1. Germline CDR1 and CDR2: SGHRS and YFSETQ. CDR3 size: 15 residues. V dropped 1 base and J dropped 1; count of bases not matched to a gene: 1. The CDR3 bases that were read are TGCGCCAGCAGCTTGAGACAGGGGGGCACAGATACG. The encoded protein is CASSLRQGGTDT. The full-length CDR3 reads as CASSLRQGGTDTQYF.

Comments on this clone: The observed sequence ends 3 residues before the CDR3 terminus, with the missing tail filled in from the germline J gene. This chain joins TRBV7-9 and TRBJ1-2; D may be TRBD1 (5 bases). This CDR3 has 13 residues. CDR1 and CDR2 (germline): SEHNR, FQNEAQ (reference sequence). The DNA read from the CDR3 is TGTGCCAGCAGCTCGGGACTTTACAATGAC. Translating gives CASSSGLYND. The full-length CDR3 reads as CASSSGLYNDYTF.

Comment on this clone: Coverage ceases 3 residues before the CDR3 finishes, and the germline J gene fills in the end. The chain couples TRBV7-8 to TRBJ2-3; 13 bases are shared with TRBD2. The CDR3 is 15 residues long. From germline, CDR1 is SGHVS and CDR2 FQNEAQ. The part of the CDR3 DNA that was read is TGTGCCAGCAGACCAGGGACTAGCGGGGCGGAGACG. This translates into CASRPGTSGAET. The complete CDR3 protein is CASRPGTSGAETQYF.

About this clone: The CDR3 goes on 3 residues after the read ends, and that part is filled in from the germline J gene. This chain joins TRBV18 and TRBJ1-4, with TRBD1 matching 9 bases. The CDR3 totals 16 residues. In germline, CDR1 is KGHSH, CDR2 LQKENI. The CDR3 DNA, read in part, is TGTGCCAGCTCATCCACAGGGGGCGCCGGGACTTCACCA. This translates into CASSSTGGAGTSP. The full CDR3 sequence reads CASSSTGGAGTSPLFF.

Remarks on this clone: The read ends 3 residues early relative to the CDR3; the germline J gene fills the gap. The chain is built from TRBV10-3 and TRBJ2-7; TRBD2 is a possible D gene (6 bases). V lost 10 bases and J 2 bases, leaving 15 bases between the germline ends. Germline CDR1 is ENHRY and CDR2 is SYGVKD. This CDR3 comprises 13 residues. The CDR3 sequence is CATSEEGPYEQYF. The covered CDR3 bases are TGTGCCACCTCAGAGGAGGGCCCCTACGAG.

Note on this clone: The read falls 3 residues short of the CDR3 end, and the missing part is taken from the germline J gene. The chain has TRBV12-3 or TRBV12-4 and TRBJ2-5; D is possibly TRBD2 (6 bases). V dropped 6 bases and J dropped 2 bases, with 10 bases sitting between them. This CDR3 contains 13 residues. CDR3 sequence: CASRAAGQETQYF. Incomplete CDR3 DNA: TGTGCCAGCAGAGCCGCGGGGCAAGAGACC.

Details on this clone: The CDR3 is cut off 3 residues early in the read; its end comes from the germline J gene. The genes are TRBV5-1 and TRBJ1-3, with D perhaps matching TRBD1 (6 bases). There are 16 residues in the CDR3. The V end was cut by 0 bases, the J end by 4 bases, with 14 bases between. Germline loops: CDR1 SGHRS, CDR2 YFSETQ. The CDR3 bases that were read are TGCGCCAGCAGCTTGGTCCAGGGGATTTCAGGAAACACC. This gives the protein CASSLVQGISGNT. The entire CDR3 reads CASSLVQGISGNTIYF.

On this clone: The read ends 3 residues before the CDR3 terminus; that terminus is restored from the germline J gene. The V call is TRBV30, the J call TRBJ2-5, with 10 bases that match TRBD2. The junction had 8 bases not matched to a gene; V was cut back by 3 bases and J by 7 bases. The germline V gene encodes CDR1 GTSNPN and CDR2 SVGIG (reference sequence). The CDR3 has 14 amino acids. The CDR3 sequence is CAWSGTSAGWTQYF. CDR3 DNA, as far as it was read: TGTGCCTGGAGCGGGACTAGCGCTGGATGGACC.

Concerning this clone itself: An end of the junction does not agree with germline; a read error may underlie this. The read gets to within 3 residues of the CDR3 end, and the germline J gene fills in the rest. This CDR3 is also generated by other DNA sequences in the sample. The chain is built from TRBV11-3 and TRBJ1-1; D may be TRBD1 (5 bases). This CDR3 region has 13 residues. Germline V gene data show CDR1 as SGHNT and CDR2 as YENEEA. The CDR3 spells CASSLVTGTEAFF. The DNA read from the CDR3 is TGTGCCAGCAGTTTAGTTACAGGCACTGAA.

Note on this clone: Coverage ceases 3 residues before the CDR3 finishes, and the germline J gene fills in the end. The V and J genes are TRBV30 and TRBJ2-3; a possible D gene is TRBD1 (6 bases). The CDR3 loop spans 15 amino acids. Germline values: CDR1 GTSNPN, CDR2 SVGIG (reference sequence). The CDR3 bases that were read are TGTGCCTGGAGTGTAACCCAGGGGTACCAAGAGACG. Translating gives CAWSVTQGYQET. The whole CDR3 region reads CAWSVTQGYQETQYF.

About this clone: The read stops 3 residues short of the end of the CDR3; the missing end is completed from the germline J gene. The chain carries TRBV2 and TRBJ1-4, with D perhaps matching TRBD1 (5 bases). The CDR3 consists of 13 residues. With 4 bases removed from V and 8 bases from J, the gap between germline ends came to 11 bases. The germline CDR1 and CDR2 sequences are SNHLY and FYNNEI. The CDR3 spells CASSVRAGEKLFF. The DNA read from the CDR3 is TGTGCCAGCAGTGTCAGGGCGGGGGAAAAA.